Following are 13 T cell receptor beta chains from one sample sequenced in a study of Japanese encephalitis immunity and Zika vaccine responses. CFSE-labeled PBMCs were cultured about six days with peptide pools, each at 0.8 to 1 ug/mL. The sort collected unfixed, live, CD56-CD19-CD16-CD3+CD4+ CFSE-low proliferating CD4 T cells. In TCRdb, the 5' RACE reads were re-called with MiXCR into one record per CDR3 protein. This sample has more than 1,500 distinct CDR3 sequences, with around 5% found just once. The sample was antigen-activated CD4+ T cells from blood, cultured, taken during a Zika inactivated vaccine study. These receptors all come from an adult woman who received an inactivated Zika virus vaccine.

This clonotype is categorized as medium-sized. V usage is TRBV2 and J usage is TRBJ2-7, with 9 bases that match TRBD2. The CDR3 sequence is 14 residues long. Germline CDR1 SNHLY, CDR2 FYNNEI. V shed 7 bases, J shed 4 bases, and the junction held 8 bases outside the gene matches. The CDR3 DNA follows: TGTGCCAGCATGTTAGCGGGGGTGGGGTACGAGCAGTACTTC. This sequence encodes CASMLAGVGYEQYF.

This clonotype was counted a few times. The V and J genes are TRBV10-3 and TRBJ2-5; 10 bases are a match to TRBD1. After removal of 5 bases from V and 4 bases from J, the junction contained 1 base not matched to a gene. Germline V gene data show CDR1 as ENHRY and CDR2 as SYGVKD. The CDR3 is made up of 13 amino acids. This chain's CDR3 is CAISRDRGETQYF. CDR3 nucleotide sequence: TGTGCCATCAGTCGGGACAGGGGAGAGACCCAGTACTTC.

This clonotype is termed large. The gene calls are TRBV27 and TRBJ1-2, with TRBD1 identical over 7 bases. V lost 0 bases to trimming and J lost 4 bases; unmatched junction nucleotides: 8. Germline V CDR1 and CDR2: MNHEY, SMNVEV (reference sequence). CDR3 size: 16 residues. The CDR3 DNA follows: TGTGCCAGCAGTTTATCCGGTGTCGGGACAGTCTATGGCTACACCTTC. Its protein product is CASSLSGVGTVYGYTF.

This clonotype was counted at least ten times. The chain has TRBV6-5 and TRBJ1-1, with D possibly being TRBD1 (6 bases). The CDR3 is 16 amino acids. CDR1 and CDR2 from the germline V gene are MNHEY and SVGAGI. The V and J ends lost 6 bases and 3 bases respectively, with 20 bases between them. CDR3 DNA sequence: TGTGCCAGCAGCTCATCCGGGACAAGGGCATACACTGAAGCTTTCTTT. Amino acid sequence: CASSSSGTRAYTEAFF.

In this sample, this clonotype turned up a few times. This chain links TRBV6-2 or TRBV6-3 with TRBJ2-5; possibly TRBD2 for D (5 bases). The germline V gene has CDR1 MNHEY and CDR2 SVGEGT. With 7 bases removed from V and 2 bases from J, the gap between germline ends came to 17 bases. The CDR3 runs to 15 residues. The DNA for the CDR3 is TGTGCCAGCAAGCTTCCGTCCTCGGGGCAAGAGACCCAGTACTTC. It is translated as CASKLPSSGQETQYF.

The chain recombines TRBV15 with TRBJ2-6; TRBD1 matches 9 bases. Germline CDR1 reads LNHNV; CDR2 reads YYDKDF (reference sequence). The CDR3 is made up of 18 amino acids. V shed 3 bases, J shed 4 bases, and the junction held 10 bases outside the gene matches. In nucleotides, the CDR3 is TGTGCCACCAGCAGTGCCTTACAGGGGGCGAGGGGGGCCAACGTCCTGACTTTC. Protein product: CATSSALQGARGANVLTF.

This clonotype was seen a handful of times. The chain has TRBV6-5 and TRBJ1-4, with D unclear. Trimming removed 0 bases at V and 0 bases at J, with 5 bases between. CDR1 is MNHEY, CDR2 SVGAGI, per germline. The CDR3 has 15 amino acids. The CDR3 nucleotides read TGTGCCAGCAGTTACTCAAGAGCAACTAATGAAAAACTGTTTTTT. Its protein product is CASSYSRATNEKLFF.

The chain combines TRBV28 with TRBJ1-2; TRBD1 aligns across 7 bases. This CDR3 region has 16 residues. V lost 6 bases and J lost 4; bases outside the gene matches: 14. Germline V gene data show CDR1 as MDHEN and CDR2 as SYDVKM. This chain's CDR3 is CASRTYRQGDSYGYTF. CDR3 DNA: TGTGCCAGCAGGACCTACCGGCAGGGGGACTCCTATGGCTACACCTTC.

The genes are TRBV6-5 and TRBJ2-1; the match to TRBD1 covers 10 bases. V gave up 4 bases and J gave up 2 bases; unmatched junction bases: 5. In germline, CDR1 is MNHEY, CDR2 SVGAGI. The CDR3 is made up of 16 amino acids. The chain's CDR3 is CASSLSGTGAYNEQFF. Written as DNA, the CDR3 is TGTGCCAGCAGTTTATCCGGGACAGGGGCCTACAATGAGCAGTTCTTC.

This clonotype was observed at least ten times. The J gene is TRBJ2-1, the V gene TRBV6-5, with 11 positions matching TRBD2. Trimming took 4 bases from V and 4 from J; bases not matched to a gene: 12. The CDR3 is 18 residues long. CDR1 is MNHEY and CDR2 is SVGAGI in the germline V gene. The CDR3 loop is CASSSKALLAGAYNEQFF. The CDR3 DNA follows: TGTGCCAGCAGTTCAAAGGCATTACTAGCGGGGGCATACAATGAGCAGTTCTTC.

This clonotype was found many times. The chain has TRBV10-1 and TRBJ1-1, with 7 bases lining up with TRBD1. Trimming at V came to 3 bases and at J to 7 bases, leaving 14 bases not matched to a gene. The CDR3 runs to 16 residues. CDR1 and CDR2 (germline): WNHNN, SYGVQD (reference sequence). Written as DNA, the CDR3 is TGCGCCAGCAGTGATCGGGCCAGGGGGTCGCCTAATGAAGCTTTCTTT. Protein product: CASSDRARGSPNEAFF.

The sample holds many counts of this clonotype. The V and J genes are TRBV29-1 and TRBJ1-5; no reliable D call. Germline CDR1 is SQVTM and CDR2 is ANQGSEA. The CDR3 totals 12 residues. V lost 7 bases to trimming and J lost 3 bases, with 10 bases between them. The CDR3 region has the DNA TGCAGCGCAGGAAATCACAATCAGCCCCAGCATTTT. This encodes CSAGNHNQPQHF.

This clonotype was detected a few times. The chain carries TRBV30 and TRBJ2-6; 7 positions match TRBD2. Germline assignment: CDR1 GTSNPN and CDR2 SVGIG (reference sequence). The CDR3 sequence is 16 residues long. Trimming at V came to 6 bases and at J to 4 bases, leaving 12 bases not matched to a gene. CDR3 DNA: TGTGCCTGCCTTCTGACGGGACTAAGAGGGGCCAACGTCCTGACTTTC. Translating it yields CACLLTGLRGANVLTF. Complete variable domain (other parts from reference TRBV30 and TRBJ2-6): SQTIHQWPATLVQPVGSPLSLECTVEGTSNPNLYWYRQAAGRGLQLLFYSVGIGQISSEVPQNLSASRPQDRQFILSSKKLLLSDSGFYLCACLLTGLRGANVLTFGAGSRLTVL.